This T cell receptor (beta chain) stems from a study of blood T cell repertoires in COVID-19 (dated by TCRdb to the early 2020s). About the investigation overall: Samples from collaborators originated in the United States, Italy and Spain and spanned both the acute and convalescent phases of COVID-19. Where available, HLA class I and class II types were taken from metadata supplied by the sample provider and were not determined by assay-based typing. Samples came from the ongoing ImmuneRACE study (first 160 participants) plus 1,254 subjects from 6 global collaborators. The dataset comprised deeply sampled blood TCRbeta repertoires from subjects exposed to, actively infected with, or recovered from COVID-19. The repertoires were made available in a free public database intended to serve as a resource for research on the immune response to SARS-CoV-2. A de-identified subject ID, COVID-19 status, age in years and sex were almost always included in the sample metadata. The prospective study material was composed of cDNA or gDNA derived from T cells, B-cell-depleted T cells, or PBMCs. On the study overall, not on this receptor specifically: Clinical and demographic metadata were provided uncurated, with the amount varying by source and participant.

Participants in the prospective study were aged about 18 to 90 years, lived in some 24 United States geographic areas, and enrolled through a virtual design. In the prospective study, participants were assigned to cohorts based on the clinical history participants reported in a screening survey and a study questionnaire. Exposed participants were defined as having been in contact with someone with a PCR-confirmed or clinician-diagnosed COVID-19 case within 2 weeks of study entry. In the prospective study, mobile phlebotomists collected whole blood, serum and a nasopharyngeal or oropharyngeal swab from each participant. Additional blood draws and questionnaires over an approximately two-month period could optionally be provided by prospective study participants. Blood samples from the prospective study were shipped frozen or at room temperature prior to DNA extraction. TCRbeta CDR3 regions were amplified from genomic DNA using the immunoSEQ Assay, a bias-controlled multiplex PCR. Per the source publication's procedure: Nucleated cell counts per sample were estimated from amplification of reference gene primers within the assay. Sequence reads were collapsed and filtered to measure the absolute abundance of every unique TCRbeta CDR3 rearrangement. For each sample, productive Simpson clonality was calculated as the square root of Simpson's diversity index over productive rearrangements. TCRdb holds this immuneACCESS table with in-frame rearrangements only. Some clones are missing; in checked studies, unresolved V genes explain under half, and the rest has no known cause. The D gene and trimming were derived from the DNA, and the V and J assignments and clone size from that table. This sample lists 200,000 to 300,000 clones; more than 80% were detected once. The top ten clonotypes cover roughly 0.95% of the sample.

In regard to this clone: No cognate antigen has been identified for it. No qualities accompany the bases; no much larger clone lies one base away.

The CDR3 goes from the cysteine to the phenylalanine over 15 residues. Just the 45-base CDR3 DNA is kept, in frame starting at base 1. At the junction V is shortened by 0 bases and J by 4 bases, with 13 bases in between. CDR1 SGHNT and CDR2 YYREEE were looked up in the germline V gene (reference sequence). The sample taken for sequencing was PBMCs or T cells enriched from blood (not recorded which). The clonotype originates from a middle-aged man who had been exposed to COVID-19. This chain joins TRBV5-4 to TRBJ1-1, and perhaps TRBD1 as D gene, on 5 matching bases. CDR3 sequence: CASSLDLWGGTEAFF. Here is the DNA: TGTGCCAGCAGCTTGGACTTGTGGGGGGGCACTGAAGCTTTCTTT.